The T cell receptor (beta chain) under discussion was sequenced for a study of blood T cell repertoires in COVID-19. Study in general: Material from acute and convalescent COVID-19 was sourced from the United States, Italy and Spain. T cells, B-cell-depleted T cells, or PBMCs provided the cDNA or gDNA that served as material.

After removal of 0 bases from V and 1 base from J, the junction contained 10 bases not matched to a gene. The CDR3 is 18 residues long. Germline V gene data show CDR1 as SGHRS and CDR2 as YFSETQ. Data came from immunoSEQ multiplex PCR; TCRdb stores just in-frame clones and leaves some out. The sample lists some 42,000 clones; around 91% were seen once. The origin of this receptor is a man in his fifties with active COVID-19. This sequence joins TRBV5-1 and TRBJ2-1; the match to TRBD2 covers 7 bases. The sample was peripheral blood. In DNA form, the CDR3 reads TGCGCCAGCAGCTTGGTTTTCGCCCGCGGGGGATCCTACAATGAGCAGTTCTTC. Protein sequence: CASSLVFARGGSYNEQFF.